This T cell receptor beta chain came from a study of vaccination and CD4 T cells after COVID-19 (dated by TCRdb to 2022 to 2024). About the investigation overall: Convalescent patients had a positive SARS-CoV-2 result on nasal swab PCR, and of these patients, fewer than ten had mild disease and one had severe disease. In control cultures, a CEFX viral epitope pool was used as positive control, an HIV-1 Nef peptide pool was used as negative control, or no peptide was added. The cultures were stimulated with overlapping spike peptide pools from SARS-CoV-2 and from the common cold coronaviruses HCoV-NL63, HCoV-OC43 and HCoV-229E. Participants got two doses of the Pfizer-BioNTech BNT162b2 vaccine (n=8) or two doses of the Moderna mRNA-1273 vaccine (n=2). Post-COVID blood samples from convalescent patients were collected a median of around 110 days after diagnosis, with a range of 35 to 161 days. Six males and four females were included in the convalescent cohort, with two Hispanic individuals, seven Caucasians, two Asians and one multiracial person represented. Post-vaccine blood samples were collected a median of about 66 days after the second vaccine dose, ranging from about 13 to 241 days. In 10 COVID-19 convalescent patients and several infection-naive healthy vaccine recipients, the spike-specific CD4+ TCR repertoire before mRNA vaccination was compared with the repertoire after mRNA vaccination. Results and caveats for the whole study, not just this receptor: Of the vaccine-specific clones in convalescent patients, 304 of 307, or nearly all, reacted only to SARS-CoV-2 spike and did not cross-react with common cold coronaviruses. The median count of SARS-CoV-2-reactive clonotypes went up from approximately 20 after infection to a few dozen after vaccination, although the change was not significant. The study included relatively few convalescent patients and did not analyze early timepoints after natural infection. In convalescent patients, a median about 90% of post-vaccine SARS-CoV-2-reactive clones were detected only after vaccination, and vaccine-specific priming was suggested by this finding.

The CDR3 contains 15 residues, cysteine and phenylalanine counted. This entry keeps only the CDR3 DNA: 45 bases, framed from base 1. Reading the germline V gene gives CDR1 SGHVS and CDR2 FNYEAQ. At the junction V is shortened by 1 base and J by 5 bases; bases outside the gene matches: 7. Libraries were prepared through PCR. DNA from cultured CD4+ T cells was subjected to TCR sequencing with the Oncomine TCR Beta short-read assay at the Johns Hopkins FTIC core. Genomic DNA was extracted from the cultured CD4+ T cells with the QIAamp micro DNA kit. Oncomine TCR Beta libraries made from cultured CD4+ T cells were pooled using unique dual indexes and sequenced on an Illumina iSeq 100. For the original study's pipeline: Non-productive sequences were removed, and CDR3s that did not start with C, did not end with F or W, or were shorter than 7 amino acids were discarded. The MANAFEST web application identified antigen-specific clonotypes by comparing peptide-stimulated wells against reference wells and other culture wells. An FDR below 0.05, an odds ratio above 5, and a productive frequency above 0.1% in at least two of three replicate wells were required for clones to be considered positive. A clonotype was classed as cross-reactive if the clonotype showed significant expansion both in SARS-CoV-2 spike wells and in at least one common cold coronavirus spike condition. Using R version 3.6.1, CDR3 homology was evaluated through Levenshtein distances (stringdist) along with unrooted phylogenetic trees (ape). TCRdb reprocessed the public reads (quality trimming at Q25 with fastp, clone calling with MiXCR) and kept in-frame beta chains. Under each unique CDR3 protein, matching rows form one entry showing the most common genes and DNA. These V and J calls rely on TCRdb rather than the paper's analysis. The sample yields more than 9,000 distinct CDR3 sequences; about 50% were counted once. More than 14% of the sample comes from the top ten.

Read against the paper, the sample's treatment or condition label means: approximately nine-day PBMC culture with coronavirus spike peptide pools or control peptides (ViraFEST assay). The ViraFEST assay, used in the study, expanded antigen-specific T cells with peptide pools and then identified the expanded clonotypes through TCR sequencing. Positive SARS-CoV-2 PCR tests in the convalescent patients dated from March to December 2020, before Alpha, Beta and Delta variants emerged in the United States. Each well held about 2 million PBMCs cultured in IMDM containing approximately 5% human AB serum and approximately 9.4 IU/ml IL-2, with about 10 ug/ml peptide pools added. On days 3 and 7, half of the culture medium was replaced with fresh IL-2-containing medium. After approximately eleven days of culture, CD4+ T cells were isolated by negative selection with the EasySep CD4+ T cell isolation kit. Ficoll-Paque Plus gradient centrifugation was used to isolate PBMCs from whole blood, and the isolated PBMCs were then either used fresh or cryopreserved at -140C. Each culture condition was generally run in triplicate wells.

For this clonotype: It has no known antigen specificity. Nothing much larger sits one base from this clone, and base qualities are not available.

Sequencing was done on a sample of CD4+ T cells from blood, cultured in vitro. The chain is made from TRBV7-6 and TRBJ2-7; TRBD1 matches 8 bases in the middle. The clonotype originates from a human donor who had recovered from COVID-19. The CDR3 region reads CASSLGRDRTHEQYF. At the DNA level, the sequence is TGTGCCAGCAGCTTAGGCCGGGACAGGACCCACGAGCAGTACTTC.